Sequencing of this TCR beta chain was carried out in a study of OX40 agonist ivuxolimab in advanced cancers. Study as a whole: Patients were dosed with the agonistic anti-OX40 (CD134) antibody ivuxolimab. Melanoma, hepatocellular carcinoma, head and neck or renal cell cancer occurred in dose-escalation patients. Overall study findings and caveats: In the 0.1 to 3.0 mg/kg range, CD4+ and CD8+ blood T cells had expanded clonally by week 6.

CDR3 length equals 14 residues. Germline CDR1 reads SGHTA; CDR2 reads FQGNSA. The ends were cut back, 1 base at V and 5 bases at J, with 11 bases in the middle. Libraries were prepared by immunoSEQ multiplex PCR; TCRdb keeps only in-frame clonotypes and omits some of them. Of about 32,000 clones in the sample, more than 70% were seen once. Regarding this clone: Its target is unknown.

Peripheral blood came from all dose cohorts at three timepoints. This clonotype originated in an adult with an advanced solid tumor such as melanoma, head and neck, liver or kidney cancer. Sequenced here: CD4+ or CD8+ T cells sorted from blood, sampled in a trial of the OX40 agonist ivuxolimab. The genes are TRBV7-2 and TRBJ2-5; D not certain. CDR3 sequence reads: CASSLGPGFETQYF. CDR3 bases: TGTGCCAGCAGCTTAGGGCCTGGTTTCGAGACCCAGTACTTC.